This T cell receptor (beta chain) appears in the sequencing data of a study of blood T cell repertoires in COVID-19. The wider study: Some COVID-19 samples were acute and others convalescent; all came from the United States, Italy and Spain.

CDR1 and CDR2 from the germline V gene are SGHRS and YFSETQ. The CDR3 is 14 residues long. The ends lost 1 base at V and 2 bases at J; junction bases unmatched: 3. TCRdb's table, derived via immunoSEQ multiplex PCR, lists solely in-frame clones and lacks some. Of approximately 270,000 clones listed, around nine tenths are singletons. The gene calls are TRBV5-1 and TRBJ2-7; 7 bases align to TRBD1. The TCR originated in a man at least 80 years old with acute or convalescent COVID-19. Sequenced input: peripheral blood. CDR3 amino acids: CASSLPGTAYEQYF. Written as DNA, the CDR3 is TGCGCCAGCAGCTTGCCCGGGACAGCCTACGAGCAGTACTTC.